This T cell receptor beta chain was documented in a study of T cell repertoires in cytomegalovirus infection. Study-level background: Recently identified HLA-C-restricted and well-studied HLA-B-restricted CMV epitopes were used. Through public TCR beta signatures, both CMV infection and matching HLA type were indicated.

This clonotype has more than one count but fewer than ten. Its antigen is undetermined. Study-level findings and limits: The ex vivo response was dominated by HLA-C-restricted CMV-specific TCR beta clonotypes.

The V end was cut by 0 bases, the J end by 6 bases, with 15 bases between. The CDR3 extends over 15 amino acids. Germline loops: CDR1 LNHDA, CDR2 SQIVND (reference sequence). A single record per CDR3 protein comes from TCRdb applying MiXCR to the reads. The repertoire holds some 310,000 distinct CDR3 sequences, with approximately 25% as singletons. The genes are TRBV19 and TRBJ2-7, with D unclear. This sequence originates from a human donor in good health (CMV status not recorded). Some clones in this sample may be carry-over from other donors' samples. The specimen was cultured PBMCs, collected from culture after CMV antigen stimulation. The CDR3 sequence: CASSIDQHSRAEQYF. The CDR3 DNA sequence: TGTGCCAGTAGTATAGATCAACACTCTCGGGCCGAGCAGTACTTC.